This passage covers 10 T cell receptor beta chains from one sample sequenced in a study of T-cell reconstitution after alpha-beta-depleted transplantation in children. Preparation of the TCRbeta library was carried out with unique molecular identifiers. A single record per CDR3 protein comes from TCRdb applying MiXCR to the PCR reads. The data contain approximately 1,000,000 distinct CDR3 sequences, less than 30% of them singletons. The sample was PBMCs, mostly from graft donor cells, taken 360 days after TCRalphabeta/CD19-depleted stem cell transplant. These receptors were collected from a boy under two years old who had a stem cell transplant for SCID, so the T cells may come from the graft donor.

A few counts support this clonotype. The V gene is TRBV28, the J gene TRBJ1-1; TRBD1 matches at 9 bases. Germline CDR1 and CDR2: MDHEN and SYDVKM. The junction had 4 bases not matched to a gene; V was cut back by 3 bases and J by 5 bases. The CDR3 is 14 residues long. CDR3 amino acids: CASSFGTGPTEAFF. Here the CDR3 DNA reads TGTGCCAGCAGTTTTGGGACAGGGCCGACTGAAGCTTTCTTT.

This clonotype was observed a handful of times. The rearrangement uses TRBV6-5 and TRBJ2-7, with 8 positions matching TRBD2. V lost 2 bases and J lost 6; bases outside the gene matches: 9. CDR1 is MNHEY, CDR2 SVGAGI, per germline. The CDR3 extends over 15 amino acids. The DNA of the CDR3 is TGTGCCAGCAGTTACGGTAGCGGGGCCGCAAGCGAGCAGTACTTC. Its translation: CASSYGSGAASEQYF.

The chain joins TRBV18 to TRBJ2-7, with D possibly TRBD2 on 6 matching bases. Trimming stripped 3 bases from V and 2 bases from J, with 14 bases between. CDR1 and CDR2 (germline): KGHSH, LQKENI. The CDR3 length is 15 residues. The CDR3 loop is CASSPGRGEPYEQYF. CDR3 sequence (DNA): TGTGCCAGCTCACCCGGGCGGGGTGAGCCCTACGAGCAGTACTTC.

The genes are TRBV20-1 and TRBJ2-5; D is unclear. V was pared by 8 bases and J by 4 bases, with 11 bases between. Germline V lookup: CDR1 DFQATT, CDR2 SNEGSKA (reference sequence). CDR3 length: 11 residues. The CDR3 region is CSLPIRETQYF. The CDR3 bases are TGCAGTCTTCCGATCCGAGAGACCCAGTACTTC.

This rearrangement joins TRBV28 to TRBJ2-3, with D unresolved. The CDR3 sequence is 19 residues long. Germline CDR1 is MDHEN and CDR2 is SYDVKM. V dropped 2 bases and J dropped 5 bases, with 26 bases sitting between them. The DNA for the CDR3 is TGTGCCAGCAGTTTAGCTGGTCAGCGACCCACACTTCACAGAGATACGCAGTATTTT. Its translation is CASSLAGQRPTLHRDTQYF. Combining the CDR3 with reference TRBV28 and TRBJ2-3 gives the whole variable domain DVKVTQSSRYLVKRTGEKVFLECVQDMDHENMFWYRQDPGLGLRLIYFSYDVKMKEKGDIPEGYSVSREKKERFSLILESASTNQTSMYLCASSLAGQRPTLHRDTQYFGPGTRLTVL.

This clonotype was counted only a few times. The rearrangement uses TRBV29-1 and TRBJ2-3; 11 positions agree with TRBD1. The CDR3 is 13 amino acids. Per the germline V gene, CDR1 is SQVTM and CDR2 is ANQGSEA. J was trimmed by 3 bases and V by 7 bases; bases with no gene match: 3. The CDR3 sequence is CSADRGHTDTQYF. The DNA of the CDR3 is TGCAGCGCGGACAGGGGGCATACAGATACGCAGTATTTT.

This clonotype was recorded many times. The rearrangement links TRBV28 to TRBJ2-7; 12 nucleotides align to TRBD2. The V and J ends lost 3 bases and 7 bases, in that order; junction bases with no gene match: 7. The CDR3 spans 15 residues. Germline CDR1 is MDHEN and CDR2 is SYDVKM. CDR3 DNA: TGTGCCAGCAGTTTTTTGGCTAGCGGGGGGGGTGAGCAGTACTTC. This translates into CASSFLASGGGEQYF.

This clonotype was counted a few times. This chain connects TRBV2 to TRBJ2-6; possible D gene TRBD1, 6 bases. The CDR3 sequence is 18 residues long. V was pared by 6 bases and J by 0 bases, with 18 bases between. Germline V gene lookup returns CDR1 SNHLY and CDR2 FYNNEI. This CDR3 is CASSPRGGLFSGANVLTF. The CDR3 DNA is TGTGCCAGCAGCCCCAGGGGCGGACTTTTCTCTGGGGCCAACGTCCTGACTTTC.

This clonotype was counted many times. V usage is TRBV20-1 and J usage is TRBJ1-1; no firm D call. V gave up 8 bases and J gave up 1 base, with 11 bases separating them. Germline CDR1 is DFQATT and CDR2 is SNEGSKA (reference sequence). The CDR3 has 12 residues. CDR3 sequence: CSPSHPNTEAFF. In DNA, the CDR3 is TGCAGTCCTTCCCACCCGAACACTGAAGCTTTCTTT.

In this sample, this clonotype turned up a few times. The chain joins TRBV5-5 to TRBJ2-3; 10 bases match TRBD1. Germline CDR1 reads SGHKS; CDR2 reads YYEKEE (reference sequence). With 3 bases clipped from V and 1 base from J, the junction kept 5 bases outside the gene matches. CDR3 length: 16 amino acids. In DNA form, the CDR3 reads TGTGCCAGCAGCTCCCATGGGACAGGGGGCACAGATACGCAGTATTTT. Translation gives CASSSHGTGGTDTQYF. Looking up the rest from reference TRBV5-5 and TRBJ2-3 gives the full variable domain: DAGVTQSPTHLIKTRGQQVTLRCSPISGHKSVSWYQQVLGQGPQFIFQYYEKEERGRGNFPDRFSARQFPNYSSELNVNALLLGDSALYLCASSSHGTGGTDTQYFGPGTRLTVL.